This T cell receptor beta chain is drawn from a study of regulatory T cells in long-lasting Graves disease. There are many counts of this clonotype. The CDR3 loop spans 15 amino acids. V lost 1 base to trimming and J lost 1 base, with 13 bases between them. CDR1 is DFQATT, CDR2 SNEGSKA, per germline (reference sequence). Noted time point: newly diagnosed GD, antithyroid drugs for less than 3 months. Extracted RNA from PBMCs served as the source of the TCR library. Combining iRepertoire HTBI primers with Arm-PCR of CDR3 regions, the authors built TCR beta libraries. Each CDR3 protein is one row after TCRdb ran MiXCR on the multiplex PCR reads. The table lists approximately 560,000 distinct CDR3 sequences, approximately 16% of them singletons, with more than 10% in the top ten. The data were also submitted as part of a second study, on T cells in Graves' hyperthyroidism and ophthalmopathy.

The chain has TRBV20-1 and TRBJ2-5, with unresolved D. This specimen was peripheral blood mononuclear cells (PBMCs), taken at new diagnosis, from a patient treated with antithyroid drugs. The receptor's source is a man aged 18-30 years with Graves disease. The CDR3 DNA reads as TGCAGTGCTAGAGCAATCAGGACGGCCCAAGAGACCCAGTACTTC. It yields the protein CSARAIRTAQETQYF.